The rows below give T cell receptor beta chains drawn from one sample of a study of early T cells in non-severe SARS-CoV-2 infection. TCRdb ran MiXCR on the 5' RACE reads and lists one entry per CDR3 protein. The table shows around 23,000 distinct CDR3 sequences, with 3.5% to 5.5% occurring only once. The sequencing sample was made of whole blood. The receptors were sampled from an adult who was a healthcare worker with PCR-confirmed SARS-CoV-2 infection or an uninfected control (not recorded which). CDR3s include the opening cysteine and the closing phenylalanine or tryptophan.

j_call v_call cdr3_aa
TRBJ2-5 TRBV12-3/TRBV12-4 CASSPGVAGGPGQETQYF
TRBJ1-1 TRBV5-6 CASSWDPAGVATEAFF
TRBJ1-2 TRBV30 CAWSVLANYGYTF
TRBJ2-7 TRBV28 CASSSTARPDGQYF
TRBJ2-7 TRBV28 CASFPGAATKTYEQYF
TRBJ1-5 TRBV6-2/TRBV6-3 CASSFNSNQPQHF
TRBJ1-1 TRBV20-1 CSARARDRVNTEAFF
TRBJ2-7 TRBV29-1 CSVEGLGGSPYEQYF
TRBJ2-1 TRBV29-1 CSVRAGGSYNEQFF
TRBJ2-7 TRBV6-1 CASTLGAMGYEQYF
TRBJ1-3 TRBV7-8 CASSPGQLSGNTIYF
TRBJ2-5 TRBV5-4 CASSSHRGSQETQYF
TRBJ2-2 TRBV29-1 CSARQGNTGELFF
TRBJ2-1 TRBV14 CASSQARDYNEQFF
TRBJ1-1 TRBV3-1 CASSHNRAPEAFF
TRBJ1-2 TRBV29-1 CSVVTYPGQGISGYTF
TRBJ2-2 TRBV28 CASSFGLAGGGTGELFF
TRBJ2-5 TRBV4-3 CASSQEARRETQYF
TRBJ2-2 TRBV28 CASSLHRGFNTGELFF
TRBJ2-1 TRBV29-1 CSVVLRALAYNEQFF
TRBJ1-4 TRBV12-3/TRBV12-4 CASSGTSTTNEKLFF
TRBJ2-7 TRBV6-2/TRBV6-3 CASSYAGVYEQYF
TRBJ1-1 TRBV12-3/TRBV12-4 CASSFSQNTQGEAFF
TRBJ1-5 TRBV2 CASSVKWGNQPQHF
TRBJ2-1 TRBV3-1 CASSQAGVSYNEQFF
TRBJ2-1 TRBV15 CATSTKTDNELFF
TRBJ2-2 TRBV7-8 CASSLALQRSYTGELFF
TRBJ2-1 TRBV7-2 CASSLRTSGNEQFF
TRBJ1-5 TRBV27 CASGDNYSNQPQHF
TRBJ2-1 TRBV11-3 CASSLDLTENEQFF
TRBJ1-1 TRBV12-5 CASGLAPGQGAGTEAFF
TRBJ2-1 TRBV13 CASSSRLAGSVWVDEQFF
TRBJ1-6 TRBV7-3 CASSLFSGTGDNSPLHF
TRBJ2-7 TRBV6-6 CATWDRDYEQYF
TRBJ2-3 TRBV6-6 CASSYVQGVARVSTDTQYF
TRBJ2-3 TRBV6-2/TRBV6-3 CASSSSPYTQYF
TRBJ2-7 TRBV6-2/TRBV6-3 CASSYGVGEQYF
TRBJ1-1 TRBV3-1 CASSQGGQNTEAFF
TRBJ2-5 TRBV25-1 CASSEWGLAVEETQYF
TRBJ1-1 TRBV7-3 CASSPGDRAGGTEAFF
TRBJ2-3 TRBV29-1 CSVVGGITDTQYF
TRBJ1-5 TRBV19 CASSIRDLDQPQHF
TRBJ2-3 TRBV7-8 CASSPAGSGLGSQYF
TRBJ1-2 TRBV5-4 CASSPAMNDGYTF
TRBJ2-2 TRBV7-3 CASAKGETGELFF
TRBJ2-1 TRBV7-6 CASSQRSNEQFF
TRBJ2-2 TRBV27 CASSRKGGTPNTGELFF
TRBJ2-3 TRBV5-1 CASSLGTGLSDTQYF
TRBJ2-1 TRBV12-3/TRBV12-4 CASMTSRGGIKQFF
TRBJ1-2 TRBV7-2 CASSSGSRERGYTF
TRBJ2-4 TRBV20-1 CSASSLAGFGKNIQYF
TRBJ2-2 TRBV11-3 CASSPRGAGASTGELFF
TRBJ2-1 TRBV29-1 CSASTSSRHEQFF
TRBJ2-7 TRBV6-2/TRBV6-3 CASSDRAYYEQYF
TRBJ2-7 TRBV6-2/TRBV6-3 CASSRIGGSEVSYEQYF
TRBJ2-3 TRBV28 CASTLYSGGTSTDTQYF
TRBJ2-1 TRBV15 CATSRDLVSSRSYNEQFF
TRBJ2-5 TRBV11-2 CASSLDGGPETQYF
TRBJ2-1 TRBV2 CASSGGTGLVEQFF